Below are 10 T cell receptor beta chains sequenced from a single sample in a study of shared clonotypes between healthy human individuals. Profiling relied on immunoSEQ multiplex PCR, and the TCRdb table lists in-frame clones only, not all of them. The sample lists 300,000 or so clones, over 65% occurring once. The sequenced sample was memory CD4+ T cells sorted from blood. Subset noted: CD45RA-negative fraction. The receptors derive from a man younger than 45 in good health.

The gene calls are TRBV28 and TRBJ2-1; a weak D match, TRBD1 (5 bases). The CDR3 sequence is 15 residues long. V was trimmed by 5 bases and J by 1 base, leaving 12 bases between them. From germline, CDR1 is MDHEN and CDR2 SYDVKM. Written as DNA, the CDR3 is TGTGCCAGCAGTCTAGGGGCCCTGTCCTACAATGAGCAGTTCTTC. The encoded protein is CASSLGALSYNEQFF.

In its sample, this clone was seen a few times. V gene TRBV12-5 combines with J gene TRBJ2-1; TRBD1 might be the D (5 bases). From germline, CDR1 is LGHNT and CDR2 FRNRAP. Trimming cost V 5 bases and J 7 bases, with 12 bases left between them. The CDR3 has 13 residues. CDR3 loop: CASGPSAGNEQFF. The CDR3 bases are TGTGCTAGTGGTCCATCGGCAGGGAATGAGCAGTTCTTC.

The rearrangement links TRBV7-2 to TRBJ2-7; the match to TRBD2 covers 9 bases. The CDR3 is 15 residues long. V shed 3 bases and J 1 base; nucleotides not matched to a gene: 4. CDR1 SGHTA and CDR2 FQGNSA come from the germline V gene. The CDR3 here is CASSFSGSGSYEQYF. CDR3 nucleotide sequence: TGTGCCAGCAGCTTTAGCGGGAGCGGGTCCTACGAGCAGTACTTC.

The chain carries TRBV28 and TRBJ2-1; no definite D call. Germline values: CDR1 MDHEN, CDR2 SYDVKM. Trimming took 4 bases from V and 9 from J, leaving 13 bases between them. The CDR3 sequence is 13 residues long. CDR3 DNA sequence: TGTGCCAGCAGTTCCATCCTAGATGCTGAGCAGTTCTTC. The encoded protein is CASSSILDAEQFF.

J is TRBJ2-7 and V is TRBV7-9; D unresolved. Looked up from germline, CDR1 is SEHNR and CDR2 is FQNEAQ (reference sequence). V lost 5 bases to trimming and J lost 6 bases, with 11 bases between them. The CDR3 has 12 amino acids. This chain's CDR3 is CASSIGRREQYF. In DNA form, the CDR3 reads TGTGCCAGCAGCATCGGCCGACGCGAGCAGTACTTC.

Here the CDR3 reads CASSRGNNEKLFF. The CDR3 DNA reads TGTGCCAGCAGTCGAGGCAATAATGAAAAACTGTTTTTT. V usage is TRBV7-8 and J usage is TRBJ1-4; no firm D call. Germline loops: CDR1 SGHVS, CDR2 FQNEAQ. CDR3 length: 13 amino acids. V was clipped by 6 bases and J by 4 bases, with 9 bases between them.

The chain uses TRBV11-2 and TRBJ2-4, with 7 positions matching TRBD1. With 1 base clipped from V and 8 bases from J, the junction kept 8 bases outside the gene matches. CDR1 and CDR2 (germline): SGHAT, FQNNGV. The CDR3 has 15 residues. The DNA of the CDR3 is TGTGCCAGCAGCTTAGTAGCAGGGGGAAAGGACATTCAGTACTTC. The encoded protein is CASSLVAGGKDIQYF. The full variable domain, completed using reference TRBV11-2 and TRBJ2-4, is EAGVAQSPRYKIIEKRQSVAFWCNPISGHATLYWYQQILGQGPKLLIQFQNNGVVDDSQLPKDRFSAERLKGVDSTLKIQPAKLEDSAVYLCASSLVAGGKDIQYFGAGTRLSVL.

This clone has a handful of counts. The rearrangement uses TRBV6-6 and TRBJ2-7, with TRBD1 matching 7 bases. The trim removed 5 bases at V and 2 bases at J, leaving 9 bases unmatched. This CDR3 has 15 residues. Looked up from germline, CDR1 is MNHNY and CDR2 is SVGAGI (reference sequence). The CDR3 coding sequence is TGTGCCAGCAGTCGACAGGGTCCGGATACCTACGAGCAGTACTTC. Residues: CASSRQGPDTYEQYF.

The gene calls are TRBV28 and TRBJ2-1; 7 nucleotides align to TRBD2. The germline V gene has CDR1 MDHEN and CDR2 SYDVKM. The CDR3 is 15 residues long. V was clipped by 3 bases and J by 12 bases; unmatched bases: 14. The CDR3: CASSFGGVQLAGQFF. Written as DNA, the CDR3 is TGTGCCAGCAGTTTTGGGGGGGTCCAACTGGCAGGGCAGTTCTTC.

This clone was counted between two and nine times. The rearrangement links TRBV19 to TRBJ2-1; a possible D gene is TRBD2 (6 bases). The CDR3 spans 16 residues. Germline V gives CDR1 LNHDA, CDR2 SQIVND (reference sequence). The V and J ends lost 2 bases and 3 bases respectively, with 14 bases between them. CDR3 region: CASSISGLHFYNEQFF. CDR3 coding DNA: TGTGCCAGTAGTATATCGGGACTCCATTTCTACAATGAGCAGTTCTTC.